This T cell receptor (beta chain) was observed in a study of PD-L1 blockade in urothelial cancer. The wider study: Males with bladder-origin urothelial cancer constituted about 85% of the 29 patients.

This CDR3 contains 16 residues. Germline CDR1 and CDR2: SGHAT and FQNNGV. The V and J ends lost 5 bases and 8 bases respectively, with 22 bases between them. Generated by immunoSEQ multiplex PCR, the TCRdb table keeps only in-frame clones and is missing some. Among about 42,000 clones listed, approximately 80% were seen once. This chain uses TRBV11-2 with TRBJ2-1, with D maybe TRBD2 (6 bases). The source was PBMCs, collected around atezolizumab (anti-PD-L1) treatment. This clonotype was obtained from a man aged 65 to 85 with urothelial cancer. The CDR3 is CASSIIGGSARDEQFF. CDR3 DNA sequence: TGTGCCAGCAGCATTATTGGGGGGAGTGCGAGGGATGAGCAGTTCTTC.